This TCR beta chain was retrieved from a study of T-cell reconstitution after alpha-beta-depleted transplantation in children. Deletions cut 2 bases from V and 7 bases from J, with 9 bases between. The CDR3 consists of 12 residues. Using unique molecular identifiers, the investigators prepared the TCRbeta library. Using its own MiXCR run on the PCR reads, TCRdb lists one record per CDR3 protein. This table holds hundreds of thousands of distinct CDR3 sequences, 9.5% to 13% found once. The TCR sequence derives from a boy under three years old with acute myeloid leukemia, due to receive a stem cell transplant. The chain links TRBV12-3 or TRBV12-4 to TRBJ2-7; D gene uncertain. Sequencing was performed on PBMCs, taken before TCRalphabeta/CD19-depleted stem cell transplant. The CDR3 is CASSLSVGEQYF. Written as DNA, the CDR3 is TGTGCCAGCAGTTTAAGTGTGGGAGAGCAGTACTTC.